The 29 T cell receptor beta chains in this list originate from one sample, sequenced in a study of T cells in Graves' hyperthyroidism and ophthalmopathy. Amplification of TCR beta CDR3 regions was performed using RNA transcripts as template. The HTBI primer set was used in a first-round RT-PCR of the TCR CDR3. TCRdb fed the multiplex PCR reads into MiXCR, producing one record per CDR3 protein. The sample holds hundreds of thousands of distinct CDR3 sequences, about a third seen once. Material for sequencing was blood. The receptor set was obtained from a woman between 40 and 55 years old with Graves' hyperthyroidism.

J is TRBJ1-1 and V is TRBV18; 9 bases are shared with TRBD1. The CDR3 is 14 amino acids. V was pared by 1 base and J by 4 bases, with 1 base of the junction left unmatched. Germline values: CDR1 KGHSH, CDR2 LQKENI. CDR3 sequence reads: CASSPQDRGTEAFF. For the CDR3, the DNA is TGTGCCAGCTCACCACAGGACAGGGGCACTGAAGCTTTCTTT.

On this clonotype itself: Just one base apart from a much larger clone, this may be a read error. This chain uses TRBV10-3 with TRBJ2-5; the D is unclear. This CDR3 comprises 16 residues. Looked up from germline, CDR1 is ENHRY and CDR2 is SYGVKD. DNA of the CDR3: TGTGCCACCACCCTCCGATACAAAGACGGACCCTACGAGCAGCACTTC. Protein sequence: CATTLRYKDGPYEQHF.

This clonotype was seen at least ten times. The chain joins TRBV19 to TRBJ1-4; the D gene is possibly TRBD1 (5 bases). The CDR3 is 15 amino acids. Germline assignment: CDR1 LNHDA and CDR2 SQIVND (reference sequence). Trimming took off 4 bases at V and 4 bases at J, with 13 bases between the two ends. The CDR3 nucleotides are TGTGCCAGTAGTACTTCCCTTGACAGTAATGAAAAACTGTTTTTT. Amino acid sequence: CASSTSLDSNEKLFF. Filled out from reference TRBV19 and TRBJ1-4, the complete variable domain reads DGGITQSPKYLFRKEGQNVTLSCEQNLNHDAMYWYRQDPGQGLRLIYYSQIVNDFQKGDIAEGYSVSREKKESFPLTVTSAQKNPTAFYLCASSTSLDSNEKLFFGSGTQLSVL.

The J gene is TRBJ1-5, the V gene TRBV10-3; tentatively, D is TRBD1 (6 bases). The ends were cut back, 5 bases at V and 0 bases at J, with 23 bases in the middle. Germline values: CDR1 ENHRY, CDR2 SYGVKD. CDR3 length: 19 amino acids. The CDR3 sequence: CAISSRFVGGGNSNQPQHF. For the CDR3, the DNA is TGTGCCATCAGTTCCCGTTTCGTTGGCGGGGGCAATAGCAATCAGCCCCAGCATTTT.

A word on this clonotype: Being one base from a much bigger clone, this may be a read error. The chain employs TRBV7-9 and TRBJ1-1, with D maybe TRBD1 (5 bases). This CDR3 is built from 15 residues. The germline V gene has CDR1 SEHNR and CDR2 FQNEAQ (reference sequence). This CDR3 reads CASCLVGPMNTEAFF. As DNA, the CDR3 is TGTGCCAGCTGCTTAGTGGGGCCCATGAACACTGAAGCTTTCTTT.

Comment on this clonotype: A much bigger clone sits one base away, suggesting this may be a read error. CDR3 DNA: TGTGCCAGTAATGGCCAGAGCATGAACACTGAAGCTTTCTTT. Protein product: CASNGQSMNTEAFF. The rearrangement links TRBV19 to TRBJ1-1; no reliable D call. The germline V gene encodes CDR1 LNHDA and CDR2 SQIVND (reference sequence). The ends were cut back, 7 bases at V and 0 bases at J, with 12 bases in the middle. The CDR3 extends over 14 amino acids.

The rearrangement links TRBV29-1 to TRBJ2-7, with D possibly TRBD2 on 5 matching bases. The CDR3 has 13 residues. Looked up from germline, CDR1 is SQVTM and CDR2 is ANQGSEA. V shed 3 bases and J shed 5 bases, with 14 bases lying between them. The CDR3 here is CSVDDGVGHEQYF. CDR3 DNA sequence: TGCAGCGTTGACGACGGGGTAGGTCACGAGCAGTACTTC.

The genes are TRBV20-1 and TRBJ2-7; TRBD1 matches 7 bases. The CDR3 extends over 14 amino acids. Trimming removed 6 bases from V and 5 bases from J; junction bases left unmatched: 13. Per germline, CDR1 DFQATT and CDR2 SNEGSKA (reference sequence). The CDR3 is CSATILQGFDEQYF. The CDR3 coding sequence is TGCAGTGCCACCATCTTACAGGGGTTCGACGAGCAGTACTTC.

Ten or more counts support this clonotype. An end of the junction differs from the germline gene, which may be a read error. J is TRBJ2-2 and V is TRBV10-2, with D perhaps TRBD2 (6 bases). This CDR3 comprises 13 residues. Germline V lookup: CDR1 WSHSY, CDR2 SAAADI. The CDR3 here is CASSEVVGGELFF. The CDR3 DNA is TGCGCCAGCAGTGAGGTGGTTGGCGGGGAGCTTTTTTTT.

V usage is TRBV19 and J usage is TRBJ2-6; no clear D gene. The length of the CDR3 is 17 residues. V was trimmed by 5 bases and J by 0 bases, leaving 14 bases between them. The germline gives CDR1 LNHDA, CDR2 SQIVND (reference sequence). In nucleotides, the CDR3 is TGTGCCAGTAGTGCAACCACACACAGCTCTGGGGCCAACGTCCTGACTTTC. Its protein is CASSATTHSSGANVLTF. Combining the CDR3 with reference TRBV19 and TRBJ2-6 gives the whole variable domain DGGITQSPKYLFRKEGQNVTLSCEQNLNHDAMYWYRQDPGQGLRLIYYSQIVNDFQKGDIAEGYSVSREKKESFPLTVTSAQKNPTAFYLCASSATTHSSGANVLTFGAGSRLTVL.

This clonotype was found many times. The chain couples TRBV12-3 or TRBV12-4 to TRBJ1-2; D not resolved. The CDR3 extends over 13 amino acids. Trimming removed 8 bases at V and 4 bases at J, with 14 bases between. The CDR3 loop is CASGRSFVYGYTF. The CDR3 DNA follows: TGTGCCAGCGGCCGGTCTTTCGTCTATGGCTACACCTTC.

V is TRBV12-3 or TRBV12-4 and J is TRBJ1-1; D unresolved. V was pared by 6 bases and J by 7 bases, with 21 bases between. The length of the CDR3 is 15 residues. The CDR3 DNA reads TGTGCCAGCAGCTCCCCAGGTGGTGGTCGGTATGAAGCTTTCTTT. Its protein product is CASSSPGGGRYEAFF.

This rearrangement joins TRBV10-3 to TRBJ2-6; the D gene is possibly TRBD1 (6 bases). Germline V gives CDR1 ENHRY, CDR2 SYGVKD. Trimming removed 6 bases at V and 4 bases at J, with 13 bases between. The CDR3 is 15 amino acids. The DNA for the CDR3 is TGTGCCATCAGCAGTACAGGGTTCGGGGCCAACGTCCTGACTTTC. This encodes CAISSTGFGANVLTF.

This clonotype was observed at least ten times. This chain joins TRBV12-3 or TRBV12-4 and TRBJ2-5, with TRBD2 identical over 8 bases. V shed 3 bases, J shed 0 bases, and the junction held 3 bases outside the gene matches. This CDR3 region has 15 residues. This CDR3 reads CASSFGGGHQETQYF. The CDR3 DNA is TGTGCCAGCAGTTTCGGCGGGGGGCACCAAGAGACCCAGTACTTC.

Many counts were recorded for this clonotype. This chain joins TRBV20-1 and TRBJ1-4; a possible D gene is TRBD1 (5 bases). With 6 bases removed from V and 6 bases from J, the gap between germline ends came to 14 bases. Germline CDR1 is DFQATT and CDR2 is SNEGSKA (reference sequence). The CDR3 totals 13 residues. CDR3 in DNA: TGCAGTGCCTCCGGGACTGGGGATGAAAAACTGTTTTTT. Protein product: CSASGTGDEKLFF.

This clonotype has more than one count but fewer than ten. The chain employs TRBV4-3 and TRBJ2-6, with D perhaps matching TRBD1 (5 bases). The CDR3 totals 16 residues. With 3 bases removed from V and 4 bases from J, the gap between germline ends came to 13 bases. CDR1 and CDR2 (germline): LGHNA, YSLEER. Written as DNA, the CDR3 is TGCGCCAGCAGCCAGTCTGGGGCTGGAGGGGCCAACGTCCTGACTTTC. It translates to CASSQSGAGGANVLTF.

There are a few counts of this clonotype. This chain joins TRBV7-2 and TRBJ2-5; D possibly matches TRBD1 or TRBD2 (5 bases each). CDR1 and CDR2 (germline): SGHTA, FQGNSA. V dropped 3 bases and J dropped 1 base, with 12 bases sitting between them. The CDR3 loop spans 15 amino acids. DNA of the CDR3: TGTGCCAGCAGCTTTTATGTGGGGACCCAAGAGACCCAGTACTTC. Its translation: CASSFYVGTQETQYF.

This clonotype was observed many times. J is TRBJ2-6 and V is TRBV2; D remains ambiguous. Germline CDR1 is SNHLY and CDR2 is FYNNEI. V was cut by 2 bases and J by 0 bases, with 2 bases left in between. This CDR3 has 14 amino acids. CDR3 loop: CASSETSGANVLTF. The CDR3 DNA is TGTGCCAGCAGTGAAACCTCTGGGGCCAACGTCCTGACTTTC.

This clonotype has a handful of counts. The rearrangement joins TRBV4-3 to TRBJ2-3; D possibly uses TRBD1 or TRBD2 (6 bases each). Per the germline V gene, CDR1 is LGHNA and CDR2 is YSLEER. The CDR3 has 16 residues. The V gene lost 1 base and the J gene lost 7 bases, with 18 bases spanning the gap. The CDR3 DNA reads TGCGCCAGCAGCCAAGTTACAACCGGGGGCCCCAATACGCAGTATTTT. This sequence encodes CASSQVTTGGPNTQYF.

This clonotype was seen a handful of times. The genes are TRBV5-4 and TRBJ1-4; TRBD1 agrees at 7 bases. Germline CDR1 is SGHNT and CDR2 is YYREEE (reference sequence). The junction had 9 bases not matched to a gene; V was cut back by 1 base and J by 6 bases. There are 16 residues in the CDR3. The CDR3 DNA sequence: TGTGCCAGCAGCTTGCAGGAGGGGGCAGGGTATGAAAAACTGTTTTTT. As protein: CASSLQEGAGYEKLFF. Full variable domain (rest looked up from reference TRBV5-4 and TRBJ1-4): ETGVTQSPTHLIKTRGQQVTLRCSSQSGHNTVSWYQQALGQGPQFIFQYYREEENGRGNFPPRFSGLQFPNYSSELNVNALELDDSALYLCASSLQEGAGYEKLFFGSGTQLSVL.

This clonotype was found a few times. This chain joins TRBV6-7 and TRBJ2-7; either TRBD1 or TRBD2 may fit D (5 bases each). Being an ORF, TRBV6-7 has a function that is uncertain. Trimming took off 6 bases at V and 0 bases at J, with 12 bases between the two ends. There are 14 residues in the CDR3. This CDR3 reads CASRGNGGSYEQYF. DNA for the CDR3: TGTGCCAGCAGAGGGAATGGGGGCTCCTACGAGCAGTACTTC.

This clonotype appeared a few times. V and J are TRBV2 and TRBJ1-4; no definite D call. The CDR3 spans 12 residues. With 11 bases removed from V and 5 bases from J, the gap between germline ends came to 12 bases. CDR1 is SNHLY and CDR2 is FYNNEI in the germline V gene. CDR3 coding DNA: TGTGCCGGTACCGAAAGGAATGAAAAACTGTTTTTT. Protein sequence: CAGTERNEKLFF.

This rearrangement joins TRBV6-6 to TRBJ2-5; 7 bases are a match to TRBD2. Germline CDR1 MNHNY, CDR2 SVGAGI (reference sequence). This CDR3 contains 13 residues. J lost 7 bases, V lost 4 bases, and 6 bases had no gene match. CDR3 coding DNA: TGTGCCAGCAGTTTCTCGGGACTATCGACCCAGTACTTC. This codes for CASSFSGLSTQYF.

The chain uses TRBV11-2 and TRBJ2-7; D is unresolved. The CDR3 has 13 amino acids. The V end was cut by 5 bases, the J end by 4 bases, with 12 bases between. Germline V gene lookup returns CDR1 SGHAT and CDR2 FQNNGV. CDR3: CASSIQRRYEQYF. The CDR3 nucleotides are TGTGCCAGCAGCATACAAAGGCGGTACGAGCAGTACTTC.

This clonotype was picked up many times. This chain uses TRBV12-3 or TRBV12-4 with TRBJ2-5, with 7 bases identical to TRBD2. This CDR3 contains 13 residues. The V gene end was trimmed by 5 bases and the J gene end by 5 bases; junction bases not matched to a gene: 5. DNA of the CDR3: TGTGCCAGCAGTAAGACTAGCCCGGAGACCCAGTACTTC. This translates into CASSKTSPETQYF.

In this sample, this clonotype turned up many times. The J gene is TRBJ1-4, the V gene TRBV14, with a tentative D call TRBD1 (6 bases). Germline V gives CDR1 SGHDN, CDR2 FVKESK. CDR3 length: 14 amino acids. V was clipped by 6 bases and J by 6 bases, with 14 bases between them. This chain's CDR3 is CASSPGTWDEKLFF. DNA for the CDR3: TGTGCCAGCAGTCCCGGGACATGGGATGAAAAACTGTTTTTT.

The V call is TRBV5-4, the J call TRBJ2-7; D not resolved. V lost 4 bases and J lost 2, with 16 bases in between. Germline values: CDR1 SGHNT, CDR2 YYREEE (reference sequence). The CDR3 is 15 residues long. In nucleotides, the CDR3 is TGTGCCAGCAGCCAAGATAGGACGGGTACCTACGAGCAGTACTTC. Protein sequence: CASSQDRTGTYEQYF. The variable domain in full, with the rest retrieved from reference TRBV5-4 and TRBJ2-7, is ETGVTQSPTHLIKTRGQQVTLRCSSQSGHNTVSWYQQALGQGPQFIFQYYREEENGRGNFPPRFSGLQFPNYSSELNVNALELDDSALYLCASSQDRTGTYEQYFGPGTRLTVT.

This chain links TRBV25-1 with TRBJ2-6; tentatively, D is TRBD1 or TRBD2 (5 bases each). Trimming cost V 8 bases and J 4 bases, with 18 bases left between them. Germline CDR1 reads MGHDK; CDR2 reads SYGVNS. There are 16 residues in the CDR3. CDR3 amino acids: CASVGTDVEGANVLTF. CDR3 nucleotides: TGTGCCAGCGTTGGGACGGACGTGGAGGGGGCCAACGTCCTGACTTTC.

This clonotype came up many times. The V call is TRBV10-2, the J call TRBJ2-7; TRBD1 is a possible D gene (6 bases). CDR3 length: 18 residues. CDR1 is WSHSY and CDR2 is SAAADI in the germline V gene. V was pared by 2 bases and J by 3 bases, with 23 bases between. In DNA form, the CDR3 reads TGCGCCAGCAGTGAGGGCAGGCTTACAAACCAGGGGATCTACGAGCAGTACTTC. This encodes CASSEGRLTNQGIYEQYF.